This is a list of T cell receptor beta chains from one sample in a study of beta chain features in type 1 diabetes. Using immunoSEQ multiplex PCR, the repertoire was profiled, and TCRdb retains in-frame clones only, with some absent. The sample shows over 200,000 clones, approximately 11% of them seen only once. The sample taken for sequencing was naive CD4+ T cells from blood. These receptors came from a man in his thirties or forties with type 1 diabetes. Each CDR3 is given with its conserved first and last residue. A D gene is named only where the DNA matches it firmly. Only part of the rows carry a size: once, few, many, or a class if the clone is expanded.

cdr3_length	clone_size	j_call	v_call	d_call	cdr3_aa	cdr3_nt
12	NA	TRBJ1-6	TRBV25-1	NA	CASSRQNSPLHF	TGTGCCAGCAGTCGCCAGAATTCACCCCTCCACTTT
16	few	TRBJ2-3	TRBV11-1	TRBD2	CASSLRLAGSTDTQYF	TGTGCCAGCAGCTTGAGACTAGCGGGAAGCACAGATACGCAGTATTTT
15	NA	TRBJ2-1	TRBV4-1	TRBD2	CASSPGTSVYNEQFF	TGCGCCAGCAGCCCCGGGACTAGCGTATACAATGAGCAGTTCTTC
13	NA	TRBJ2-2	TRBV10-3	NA	CAISKLATGELFF	TGTGCCATCAGTAAACTAGCCACCGGGGAGCTGTTTTTT
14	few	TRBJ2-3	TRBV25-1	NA	CASTVAGGTDTQYF	TGTGCCAGCACCGTGGCAGGGGGCACAGATACGCAGTATTTT
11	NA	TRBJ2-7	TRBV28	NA	CAHGSSYEQYF	TGTGCCCACGGGAGCTCCTACGAGCAGTACTTC
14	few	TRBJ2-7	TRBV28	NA	CASYGGGARYEQYF	TGTGCCAGCTACGGTGGAGGGGCGCGGTACGAGCAGTACTTC
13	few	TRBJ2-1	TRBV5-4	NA	CASSSDRYNEQFF	TGTGCCAGCAGCTCTGACAGATACAATGAGCAGTTCTTC
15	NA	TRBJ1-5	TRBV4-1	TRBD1	CASSQVVTGVQPQHF	TGCGCCAGCAGCCAGGTCGTGACAGGGGTACAGCCCCAGCATTTT
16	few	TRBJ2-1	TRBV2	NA	CASSWRGQLSYNEQFF	TGTGCCAGCAGTTGGAGGGGACAGCTCTCCTACAATGAGCAGTTCTTC
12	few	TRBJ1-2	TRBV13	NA	CASSKGGYGYTF	TGTGCCAGCAGCAAAGGGGGATATGGCTACACCTTC
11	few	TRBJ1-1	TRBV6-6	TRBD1	CASTDRAEAFF	TGTGCCAGCACCGACAGGGCTGAAGCTTTCTTT
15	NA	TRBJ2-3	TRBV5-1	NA	CASSLPLPSTDTQYF	TGCGCCAGCAGCCTCCCACTCCCTAGCACAGATACGCAGTATTTT
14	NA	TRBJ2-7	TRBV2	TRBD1	CASTVETGAYEQYF	TGTGCCAGCACCGTCGAGACAGGGGCCTACGAGCAGTACTTC
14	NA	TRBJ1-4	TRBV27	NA	CASSFAHNNEKLFF	TGTGCCAGCAGTTTTGCACATAATAATGAAAAACTGTTTTTT
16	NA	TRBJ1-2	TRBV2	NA	CASSEAPLEGNYGYTF	TGTGCCAGCAGTGAAGCCCCCCTGGAGGGGAACTATGGCTACACCTTC
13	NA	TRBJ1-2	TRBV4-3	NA	CASSQEAHYGYTF	TGCGCCAGCAGCCAAGAGGCCCACTATGGCTACACCTTC
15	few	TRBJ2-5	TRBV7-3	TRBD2	CASSSGGRAWETQYF	TGTGCCAGCAGTTCCGGGGGGAGAGCCTGGGAGACCCAGTACTTC
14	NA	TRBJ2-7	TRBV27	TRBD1	CASSRWGQSYEQYF	TGTGCCAGCAGTCGCTGGGGACAGTCCTACGAGCAGTACTTC
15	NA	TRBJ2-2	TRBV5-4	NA	CASRLDRDPAGELFF	TGTGCCAGCAGACTAGACCGGGATCCCGCCGGGGAGCTGTTTTTT
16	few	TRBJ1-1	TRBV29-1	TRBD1	CSVGGTGAPWAAEAFF	TGCAGCGTGGGAGGGACAGGGGCTCCCTGGGCGGCTGAAGCTTTCTTT
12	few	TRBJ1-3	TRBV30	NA	CAVGSSGNTIYF	TGTGCCGTAGGGAGCTCTGGAAACACCATATATTTT
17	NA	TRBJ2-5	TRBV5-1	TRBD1	CASSSATDDRDEETQYF	TGCGCCAGCAGCTCCGCGACGGACGACAGGGACGAAGAGACCCAGTACTTC
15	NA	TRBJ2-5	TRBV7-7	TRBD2	CASSLASGGQETQYF	TGTGCTAGCAGCTTAGCTAGCGGGGGTCAGGAGACCCAGTACTTC
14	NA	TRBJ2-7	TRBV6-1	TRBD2	CASRSGGGMYEQYF	TGTGCCAGCAGGTCGGGGGGGGGCATGTACGAGCAGTACTTC
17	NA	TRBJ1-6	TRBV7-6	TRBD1	CASSLGTGQGANSPLHF	TGTGCCAGCAGCTTAGGGACGGGACAGGGGGCTAATTCACCCCTCCACTTT
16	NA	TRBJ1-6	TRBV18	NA	CASSPSGTRENSPLHF	TGTGCCAGCTCGCCCTCCGGGACCCGGGAGAATTCACCCCTCCACTTT
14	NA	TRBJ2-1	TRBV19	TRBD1	CASSIPDRKNEQFF	TGTGCCAGTAGTATACCGGACAGGAAGAATGAGCAGTTCTTC
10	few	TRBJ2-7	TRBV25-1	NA	CASKRDEQYF	TGTGCCAGCAAACGGGACGAGCAGTACTTC